The 30 T cell receptor beta chains in this list originate from one sample, sequenced in a study of patients and donors after allogeneic stem cell transplantation. TCRdb reprocessed the RT-PCR reads with MiXCR, giving one entry per CDR3 protein. This table holds about 960,000 distinct CDR3 sequences, roughly 18% found once. The sequenced material came from blood, either unsorted or a sorted T cell fraction (not recorded which). The receptors shown here come from a human donor who was either an allogeneic HSCT recipient or a stem cell or donor lymphocyte infusion donor (not recorded which). It is not recorded whose cells these are; they may come from a transplant donor.

This clonotype was detected a few times. This chain links TRBV6-6 with TRBJ2-3, with TRBD1 as a possible D gene (7 bases). This CDR3 spans 13 amino acids. V lost 7 bases and J 9 bases, leaving 17 bases between the germline ends. Germline lookup yields CDR1 MNHNY and CDR2 SVGAGI (reference sequence). The CDR3 DNA sequence: TGTGCCAGCACTCCCAGGGGGAGGACGACGCAGTATTTT. Its translation: CASTPRGRTTQYF.

V and J are TRBV15 and TRBJ2-5; D might be TRBD1 or TRBD2, each matching 6 bases. The germline V gene encodes CDR1 LNHNV and CDR2 YYDKDF (reference sequence). Trimming cost V 0 bases and J 5 bases, with 10 bases left between them. The CDR3 has 14 residues. The CDR3 reads CATSREGGLETQYF. The CDR3 DNA follows: TGTGCCACCAGCAGAGAAGGGGGGTTGGAGACCCAGTACTTC.

This chain connects TRBV6-1 to TRBJ2-7, with D perhaps matching TRBD1 or TRBD2 (5 bases each). Germline V gives CDR1 MNHNS, CDR2 SASEGT. The V and J ends lost 5 bases and 3 bases respectively, with 20 bases between them. CDR3 size: 16 residues. CDR3 loop: CASSPPLGEVCYEQYF. The CDR3 coding sequence is TGTGCCAGCAGTCCCCCCTTGGGGGAAGTGTGCTACGAGCAGTACTTC.

The V and J genes are TRBV9 and TRBJ2-6, with no clear D. The CDR3 has 15 residues. V was cut by 3 bases and J by 2 bases, with 9 bases left in between. Germline CDR1 SGDLS, CDR2 YYNGEE. The CDR3 is CASSGRRTGANVLTF. CDR3 nucleotides: TGTGCCAGCAGCGGCAGGCGTACTGGGGCCAACGTCCTGACTTTC.

In this sample, this clonotype turned up many times. The rearrangement links TRBV20-1 to TRBJ2-5, with D maybe TRBD2 (5 bases). Between the trimmed V and J ends, which lost 5 bases and 9 bases, there was a span of 10 bases. Per germline, CDR1 DFQATT and CDR2 SNEGSKA (reference sequence). The CDR3 consists of 10 residues. CDR3 protein: CSAPLGAQYF. The CDR3 region has the DNA TGCAGTGCTCCCCTCGGGGCCCAGTACTTC.

The gene calls are TRBV7-9 and TRBJ2-3, with 10 positions matching TRBD2. The length of the CDR3 is 17 residues. CDR1 SEHNR and CDR2 FQNEAQ come from the germline V gene (reference sequence). The junction had 12 bases not matched to a gene; V was cut back by 4 bases and J by 5 bases. In DNA form, the CDR3 reads TGTGCCAGCAGCTCTGCGATTACTAGCGGGGTGGGAGATACGCAGTATTTT. Encoded protein: CASSSAITSGVGDTQYF. Drawing the rest from reference TRBV7-9 and TRBJ2-3, the complete variable domain is DTGVSQNPRHKITKRGQNVTFRCDPISEHNRLYWYRQTLGQGPEFLTYFQNEAQLEKSRLLSDRFSAERPKGSFSTLEIQRTEQGDSAMYLCASSSAITSGVGDTQYFGPGTRLTVL.

The chain links TRBV7-2 to TRBJ2-7, with D perhaps TRBD2 (6 bases). Trimming cost V 2 bases and J 4 bases, with 15 bases left between them. The CDR3 has 15 residues. CDR1 and CDR2 (germline): SGHTA, FQGNSA. The CDR3 sequence: CASSLSHGGQYEQYF. DNA of the CDR3: TGTGCCAGCAGCTTATCTCATGGAGGGCAGTACGAGCAGTACTTC.

The V gene is TRBV6-2 or TRBV6-3, the J gene TRBJ2-1; 10 bases are a match to TRBD1. Germline V gene sequence: CDR1 MNHEY, CDR2 SVGEGT. The junction had 14 bases not matched to a gene; V was cut back by 2 bases and J by 10 bases. The CDR3 runs to 17 residues. CDR3 nucleotides: TGTGCCAGCAGTTACCGTAAGGGACAGGGGCGCCGGGGAGAGCAGTTCTTC. This translates into CASSYRKGQGRRGEQFF.

The chain joins TRBV12-3 or TRBV12-4 to TRBJ1-2; 10 bases agree with TRBD1. The CDR3 length is 16 residues. Trimming took 4 bases from V and 1 from J; bases not matched to a gene: 6. The CDR3 sequence is CASSSRTGGDNYGYTF. As DNA, the CDR3 is TGTGCCAGCAGTTCAAGGACAGGGGGGGATAACTATGGCTACACCTTC.

A remark on this clonotype: An end of the junction does not agree with germline; a read error may underlie this. V and J are TRBV7-7 and TRBJ2-1; D is uncertain. The CDR3 sequence is 14 residues long. Germline V CDR1 and CDR2: SSHAT, FNYEAQ (reference sequence). The CDR3 DNA reads as TGTGCTAGCAGCTTAGAAGGCAGGAGCAATGAGCAGTTCTTC. Translation gives CASSLEGRSNEQFF.

The J gene is TRBJ2-3, the V gene TRBV7-2; D is uncertain. The germline gives CDR1 SGHTA, CDR2 FQGNSA. This CDR3 is 15 amino acids long. The V and J ends lost 1 base and 2 bases respectively, with 10 bases between them. This CDR3 is CASSLVGGYTDTQYF. As DNA, the CDR3 is TGTGCCAGCAGCTTAGTCGGCGGCTACACAGATACGCAGTATTTT. The full variable domain, completed using reference TRBV7-2 and TRBJ2-3, is GAGVSQSPSNKVTEKGKDVELRCDPISGHTALYWYRQSLGQGLEFLIYFQGNSAPDKSGLPSDRFSAERTGGSVSTLTIQRTQQEDSAVYLCASSLVGGYTDTQYFGPGTRLTVL.

This clonotype was observed many times. The chain is built from TRBV12-3 or TRBV12-4 and TRBJ1-6; TRBD1 matches 10 bases. J gave up 4 bases and V 10 bases, and 10 bases lay outside the gene matches. This CDR3 has 16 residues. The CDR3 DNA reads TGTGCCACCGGGACAGGGGATATTGGGTATAATTCACCCCTCCACTTT. It translates to CATGTGDIGYNSPLHF.

This clonotype was observed a handful of times. This chain uses TRBV9 with TRBJ2-1; TRBD2 is a possible D gene (6 bases). CDR1 and CDR2 from the germline V gene are SGDLS and YYNGEE. Trimming pared 5 bases from V and 0 bases from J, leaving 15 bases between. The CDR3 has 16 residues. CDR3 in amino acids: CASSALGGDSYNEQFF. The CDR3 nucleotides read TGTGCCAGCAGTGCGCTGGGGGGTGACTCCTACAATGAGCAGTTCTTC.

The CDR3 here is CAWRKLDSTDTQYF. CDR3 in DNA: TGTGCCTGGAGGAAATTGGACAGCACAGATACGCAGTATTTT. This chain connects TRBV30 to TRBJ2-3; no definite D call. The CDR3 runs to 14 residues. Germline V gene lookup returns CDR1 GTSNPN and CDR2 SVGIG (reference sequence). Trimming left V 3 bases short and J 0 bases short, with 10 bases between.

This clonotype was counted between two and nine times. V and J are TRBV5-1 and TRBJ1-2, with 9 bases lining up with TRBD1. The CDR3 runs 18 residues. The J segment lost 0 bases and the V segment lost 4 bases, leaving 13 bases of the junction unmatched. Germline CDR1 is SGHRS and CDR2 is YFSETQ. The CDR3 DNA reads as TGCGCCAGCAGCCACCGGACAGGGGTGCCCCATTCTAACTATGGCTACACCTTC. It specifies CASSHRTGVPHSNYGYTF. The variable domain in full, completed from reference TRBV5-1 and TRBJ1-2, reads KAGVTQTPRYLIKTRGQQVTLSCSPISGHRSVSWYQQTPGQGLQFLFEYFSETQRNKGNFPGRFSGRQFSNSRSEMNVSTLELGDSALYLCASSHRTGVPHSNYGYTFGSGTRLTVV.

The gene calls are TRBV29-1 and TRBJ1-1, with no clear D. The germline V gene encodes CDR1 SQVTM and CDR2 ANQGSEA. Trimming left V 0 bases short and J 2 bases short, with 19 bases between. The CDR3 loop spans 17 amino acids. The CDR3 protein is CSVEDRGRSSINTEAFF. CDR3 sequence (DNA): TGCAGCGTTGAAGATCGCGGGCGGAGTAGCATTAACACTGAAGCTTTCTTT.

This clonotype occurred a few times. This chain joins TRBV12-3 or TRBV12-4 and TRBJ2-1; 8 bases match TRBD2. V shed 3 bases and J 3 bases; nucleotides not matched to a gene: 4. The CDR3 totals 15 residues. The CDR3 region is CASSFYSGVYNEQFF. CDR3 bases: TGTGCCAGCAGTTTTTATAGCGGGGTCTACAATGAGCAGTTCTTC.

In this sample, this clonotype turned up a few times. The genes are TRBV9 and TRBJ2-1, with D perhaps TRBD1 or TRBD2 (5 bases each). Germline V gives CDR1 SGDLS, CDR2 YYNGEE. CDR3 size: 16 residues. Trimming removed 5 bases at V and 3 bases at J, with 18 bases between. CDR3 residues: CASRGTSAGSYNEQFF. CDR3 nucleotide sequence: TGTGCCAGCAGGGGGACCTCAGCTGGGAGCTACAATGAGCAGTTCTTC.

The genes are TRBV14 and TRBJ1-2; tentatively, D is TRBD1 (5 bases). The germline CDR1 and CDR2 sequences are SGHDN and FVKESK. The ends were cut back, 4 bases at V and 7 bases at J, with 16 bases in the middle. The CDR3 totals 14 residues. CDR3 amino acids: CASSPRQWVFGYTF. The DNA of the CDR3 is TGTGCCAGCAGCCCCCGACAGTGGGTGTTTGGCTACACCTTC.

The chain has TRBV7-9 and TRBJ2-3, with D unresolved. V was clipped by 4 bases and J by 4 bases, with 9 bases between them. Germline V gives CDR1 SEHNR, CDR2 FQNEAQ (reference sequence). The CDR3 loop spans 13 amino acids. CDR3 nucleotides: TGTGCCAGCAGCTCGGTAGCAGCAGATACGCAGTATTTT. As protein: CASSSVAADTQYF.

This clonotype turned up a few times. The genes are TRBV6-5 and TRBJ1-2; D call uncertain. CDR3 length equals 12 residues. Germline loops: CDR1 MNHEY, CDR2 SVGAGI. Trimming stripped 4 bases from V and 7 bases from J, with 10 bases between. CDR3 nucleotides: TGTGCCAGCAGTTCCCTTTCCGGTGGCTACACCTTC. Translated, it gives CASSSLSGGYTF.

The chain employs TRBV7-7 and TRBJ1-1, with TRBD1 identical over 9 bases. CDR3 length: 15 amino acids. The ends lost 5 bases at V and 2 bases at J; junction bases unmatched: 6. Looked up from germline, CDR1 is SSHAT and CDR2 is FNYEAQ (reference sequence). The CDR3 sequence is CASSQWTGANTEAFF. Written as DNA, the CDR3 is TGTGCCAGCAGCCAGTGGACAGGGGCCAACACTGAAGCTTTCTTT.

The chain links TRBV2 to TRBJ1-5, with a possible D match to TRBD1 (5 bases). Germline V gives CDR1 SNHLY, CDR2 FYNNEI. There are 14 residues in the CDR3. Trimming pared 1 base from V and 9 bases from J, leaving 13 bases between. CDR3: CASSEGRQRGPQHF. CDR3 sequence (DNA): TGTGCCAGCAGTGAAGGGAGACAGAGGGGGCCCCAGCATTTT.

This clonotype was counted between two and nine times. CDR3 bases: TGTGCCAGCAGTGGGGGACAGGGCAGGGGACTACCCACAGATACGCAGTATTTT. Translating it yields CASSGGQGRGLPTDTQYF. The chain recombines TRBV25-1 with TRBJ2-3, with 9 nucleotides matching TRBD1. Germline V lookup: CDR1 MGHDK, CDR2 SYGVNS. This CDR3 spans 18 amino acids. V shed 4 bases, J shed 2 bases, and the junction held 13 bases outside the gene matches.

The CDR3 spells CASSLGGAEKTQYF. The CDR3, as DNA: TGTGCCAGCAGCTTAGGAGGGGCGGAAAAGACCCAGTACTTC. The J gene is TRBJ2-5, the V gene TRBV7-9, with D possibly being TRBD1 or TRBD2 (5 bases each). The length of the CDR3 is 14 residues. The ends were cut back, 1 base at V and 6 bases at J, with 12 bases in the middle. Germline CDR1 SEHNR, CDR2 FQNEAQ (reference sequence).

This clonotype showed up just a few times. The chain links TRBV15 to TRBJ1-1; D ambiguous. V lost 1 base and J 5 bases, leaving 11 bases between the germline ends. The CDR3 extends over 14 amino acids. Germline CDR1 LNHNV, CDR2 YYDKDF (reference sequence). CDR3 coding DNA: TGTGCCACCAGCAGAGTGTCGGACGGGACTGAAGCTTTCTTT. It yields the protein CATSRVSDGTEAFF.

There are a few counts of this clonotype. The V gene is TRBV20-1, the J gene TRBJ1-1, with TRBD1 identical over 10 bases. Trimming removed 0 bases from V and 4 bases from J; junction bases left unmatched: 5. The CDR3 loop spans 15 amino acids. CDR1 and CDR2 from the germline V gene are DFQATT and SNEGSKA (reference sequence). This CDR3 is CSARELGQGRTEAFF. The CDR3 DNA sequence: TGCAGTGCTAGAGAACTGGGACAGGGGCGCACTGAAGCTTTCTTT.

This clonotype was seen a handful of times. J is TRBJ2-7 and V is TRBV20-1, with D tentatively TRBD2 (7 bases). Germline V gene lookup returns CDR1 DFQATT and CDR2 SNEGSKA (reference sequence). The CDR3 sequence is 13 residues long. V gave up 3 bases and J gave up 3 bases, with 12 bases separating them. CDR3 nucleotides: TGCAGTGCTAGGCGCGGGGGCGGCTACGAGCAGTACTTC. Its protein is CSARRGGGYEQYF.

CDR3 sequence (DNA): TGTGCCATCAGTGATCTTCTAAGAGCGGGCGCTCATGGCTACACCTTC. Its translation is CAISDLLRAGAHGYTF. The genes are TRBV10-3 and TRBJ1-2; D gene ambiguous. CDR3 size: 16 residues. Trimming took 3 bases from V and 6 from J, leaving 20 bases between them. Germline values: CDR1 ENHRY, CDR2 SYGVKD.

This clonotype was observed a few times. The rearrangement joins TRBV6-1 to TRBJ1-5, with a possible D match to TRBD1 (5 bases). This CDR3 has 16 amino acids. V dropped 11 bases and J dropped 0 bases, with 20 bases sitting between them. In germline, CDR1 is MNHNS, CDR2 SASEGT. The CDR3 protein is CAVQSGTDYSNQPQHF. For the CDR3, the DNA is TGTGCCGTCCAGAGCGGGACGGATTATAGCAATCAGCCCCAGCATTTT.